These 28 T cell receptor beta chains were all obtained from the same sample, sequenced in a study of cytomegalovirus exposure and HLA in healthy donors. Primers: 60 Vbeta forward and 13 Jbeta reverse. Sequencing was performed with immunoSEQ multiplex PCR; in TCRdb, only in-frame clones are kept and a portion is missing. This table has under 200,000 clones, around three quarters appearing once. The sequencing input was PBMCs. The receptors were gathered from a woman in her forties in good health and CMV-seronegative.

The chain recombines TRBV28 with TRBJ2-6, with 7 bases lining up with TRBD1. CDR1 is MDHEN, CDR2 SYDVKM, per germline. The CDR3 covers 17 residues. The V gene end was trimmed by 4 bases and the J gene end by 4 bases; junction bases not matched to a gene: 10. In nucleotides, the CDR3 is TGTGCCAGCAGTTCCCAAGGAGACAGGGCCGGGGCCAACGTCCTGACTTTC. Translation: CASSSQGDRAGANVLTF.

The gene calls are TRBV7-9 and TRBJ1-2; maybe TRBD1 (6 bases). CDR1 is SEHNR and CDR2 is FQNEAQ in the germline V gene (reference sequence). V lost 5 bases and J lost 2, with 15 bases in between. The CDR3 is 15 residues long. The CDR3 protein is CASSLYDRINYGYTF. CDR3 DNA sequence: TGTGCCAGCAGCCTGTATGACAGGATAAACTATGGCTACACCTTC.

The V gene is TRBV6-1, the J gene TRBJ2-1, with a possible D match to TRBD1 (5 bases). The CDR3 consists of 16 residues. CDR1 is MNHNS and CDR2 is SASEGT in the germline V gene. Trimming took 6 bases from V and 5 from J, leaving 20 bases between them. For the CDR3, the DNA is TGTGCCAGCAGGGAACGTGGACATAAATTTAACAATGAGCAGTTCTTC. Its protein product is CASRERGHKFNNEQFF.

The rearrangement links TRBV15 to TRBJ2-1; weak D call: TRBD1 (6 bases). This CDR3 is built from 13 residues. Germline loops: CDR1 LNHNV, CDR2 YYDKDF (reference sequence). Trimming pared 5 bases from V and 7 bases from J, leaving 12 bases between. The CDR3 coding sequence is TGTGCCACCAGCGTACGGACAGCGAATGAGCAGTTCTTC. Its protein product is CATSVRTANEQFF.

The genes are TRBV19 and TRBJ1-2; a possible D gene is TRBD1 (6 bases). The CDR3 has 13 residues. Trimming took off 8 bases at V and 4 bases at J, with 14 bases between the two ends. Germline CDR1 reads LNHDA; CDR2 reads SQIVND (reference sequence). The CDR3 here is CASCNTGTYGYTF. The DNA for the CDR3 is TGTGCCAGTTGTAACACAGGGACCTATGGCTACACCTTC.

This chain links TRBV15 with TRBJ2-5; possible D gene TRBD2, 6 bases. With 4 bases removed from V and 5 bases from J, the gap between germline ends came to 17 bases. CDR3 length equals 15 residues. In germline, CDR1 is LNHNV, CDR2 YYDKDF (reference sequence). CDR3 in amino acids: CATSISRLGAETQYF. In DNA, the CDR3 is TGTGCCACCAGCATTTCGCGACTAGGGGCGGAGACCCAGTACTTC. The variable domain in full, completed from reference TRBV15 and TRBJ2-5, reads DAMVIQNPRYQVTQFGKPVTLSCSQTLNHNVMYWYQQKSSQAPKLLFHYYDKDFNNEADTPDNFQSRRPNTSFCFLDIRSPGLGDTAMYLCATSISRLGAETQYFGPGTRLLVL.

The rearrangement joins TRBV5-1 to TRBJ1-4, with 10 bases identical to TRBD1. Trimming at V came to 1 base and at J to 8 bases, leaving 8 bases not matched to a gene. The CDR3 has 16 residues. Germline CDR1 reads SGHRS; CDR2 reads YFSETQ. Here the CDR3 reads CASSLSPGTGDEKLFF. DNA for the CDR3: TGCGCCAGCAGCTTGTCCCCCGGGACAGGGGACGAAAAACTGTTTTTT.

This chain joins TRBV5-6 and TRBJ2-5, with D maybe TRBD1 (5 bases). The CDR3 contains 16 residues. V lost 1 base, J lost 3 bases, and 16 bases lay in between. Per germline, CDR1 SGHDT and CDR2 YYEEEE. As DNA, the CDR3 is TGTGCCAGCAGCTTGAGGGGTAGCCCCTCGGAAGAGACCCAGTACTTC. It specifies CASSLRGSPSEETQYF.

The chain carries TRBV4-2 and TRBJ2-1; TRBD2 matches at 8 bases. CDR1 and CDR2 (germline): LGHNA, YNFKEQ. There are 15 residues in the CDR3. V was pared by 4 bases and J by 2 bases, with 4 bases of the junction left unmatched. CDR3 sequence (DNA): TGTGCCAGCAGCCCGCTAGCGGGTGCCTACAATGAGCAGTTCTTC. The encoded protein is CASSPLAGAYNEQFF.

CDR3 amino acids: CASSVLQASSYNSPLHF. The CDR3, as DNA: TGTGCCAGTAGTGTCCTACAGGCGAGCTCCTATAATTCACCCCTCCACTTT. This chain uses TRBV19 with TRBJ1-6; maybe TRBD1 (5 bases). There are 17 residues in the CDR3. CDR1 is LNHDA and CDR2 is SQIVND in the germline V gene (reference sequence). V was shortened by 5 bases and J by 0 bases, with 14 bases between the two germline ends.

The chain couples TRBV4-1 to TRBJ2-2; perhaps TRBD1 as D (6 bases). Germline CDR1 and CDR2: MGHRA and YSYEKL. The CDR3 sequence is 14 residues long. Deletions cut 0 bases from V and 5 bases from J, with 7 bases between. The CDR3 nucleotides read TGCGCCAGCAGCCAAGATCAGGGGACCGGGGAGCTGTTTTTT. Translation gives CASSQDQGTGELFF.

This clone was seen once. J is TRBJ2-3 and V is TRBV27; 10 bases are shared with TRBD2. Germline values: CDR1 MNHEY, CDR2 SMNVEV (reference sequence). This CDR3 spans 15 amino acids. Trimming cost V 5 bases and J 2 bases; bases outside gene matches: 4. For the CDR3, the DNA is TGTGCCAGCAGTCGCGGACTAGCGGTCACAGATACGCAGTATTTT. This gives the protein CASSRGLAVTDTQYF.

The rearrangement uses TRBV18 and TRBJ2-5; D might be TRBD2 (6 bases). Trimming cost V 6 bases and J 4 bases, with 12 bases left between them. CDR1 is KGHSH and CDR2 is LQKENI in the germline V gene. This CDR3 spans 13 amino acids. This CDR3 reads CASSPGGGETQYF. DNA of the CDR3: TGTGCCAGCTCCCCCGGGGGAGGAGAGACCCAGTACTTC.

In this sample, this clone turned up a few times. The chain is built from TRBV4-2 and TRBJ2-5; D is possibly TRBD1 (6 bases). Germline V gene data show CDR1 as LGHNA and CDR2 as YNFKEQ. The CDR3 totals 15 residues. The V end lost 1 base, the J end lost 1 base, and 10 bases lay between the germline ends. The DNA for the CDR3 is TGTGCCAGCAGCCAAGGGCACAGGGTCCAAGAGACCCAGTACTTC. Amino acid sequence: CASSQGHRVQETQYF.

This rearrangement joins TRBV5-6 to TRBJ2-7; perhaps TRBD2 as D (6 bases). This CDR3 comprises 15 residues. Germline CDR1 reads SGHDT; CDR2 reads YYEEEE. Trimming cost V 0 bases and J 4 bases, with 14 bases left between them. CDR3 amino acids: CASSLAVRGRYEQYF. CDR3 nucleotides: TGTGCCAGCAGCTTGGCCGTTCGGGGGAGGTACGAGCAGTACTTC.

This clone was picked up one time. The chain couples TRBV10-2 to TRBJ1-1; 7 nucleotides agree with TRBD1. V lost 4 bases, J lost 3 bases, and 2 bases stayed unmatched. The CDR3 extends over 13 amino acids. The germline V gene has CDR1 WSHSY and CDR2 SAAADI. The DNA for the CDR3 is TGCGCCAGCAGTGGACAGGGTTACACTGAAGCTTTCTTT. This translates into CASSGQGYTEAFF.

As concerns this clone: A junction boundary mismatches the germline segment, possibly from a read error. The rearrangement joins TRBV7-9 to TRBJ1-1; no clear D. This CDR3 spans 12 amino acids. Germline CDR1 SEHNR, CDR2 FQNEAQ (reference sequence). CDR3 bases: TGTTCCAGCAGCTTAGATGACCGGAGAGCTTTCTTT. This sequence encodes CSSSLDDRRAFF.

V and J are TRBV27 and TRBJ2-7; 7 bases are shared with TRBD1. Per the germline V gene, CDR1 is MNHEY and CDR2 is SMNVEV (reference sequence). This CDR3 has 14 amino acids. The ends lost 6 bases at V and 4 bases at J; junction bases unmatched: 9. CDR3 coding DNA: TGTGCCAGCAGACCAGGACAGGACACTTACGAGCAGTACTTC. It specifies CASRPGQDTYEQYF.

This chain joins TRBV18 and TRBJ2-7; D is possibly TRBD1 (6 bases). The germline CDR1 and CDR2 sequences are KGHSH and LQKENI. The CDR3 extends over 15 amino acids. The ends were cut back, 2 bases at V and 5 bases at J, with 16 bases in the middle. CDR3: CASSPRPGAVNEQYF. The CDR3 DNA follows: TGTGCCAGCTCACCAAGGCCAGGGGCCGTCAACGAGCAGTACTTC.

As for this clone: The junction departs from germline at one end; a sequencing error may be responsible. The gene calls are TRBV2 and TRBJ2-7, with D tentatively TRBD1 or TRBD2 (7 bases each). In germline, CDR1 is SNHLY, CDR2 FYNNEI. The CDR3 covers 14 residues. The CDR3 coding sequence is TGTGCCAGCAGAGAAGCGGGACAGTCCTGCGAGCAGTACTTC. It translates to CASREAGQSCEQYF. Complete variable domain (other parts from reference TRBV2 and TRBJ2-7): EPEVTQTPSHQVTQMGQEVILRCVPISNHLYFYWYRQILGQKVEFLVSFYNNEISEKSEIFDDQFSVERPDGSNFTLKIRSTKLEDSAMYFCASREAGQSCEQYFGPGTRLTVT.

V and J are TRBV6-5 and TRBJ2-7, with a tentative D call TRBD1 (5 bases). The CDR3 has 15 amino acids. The germline V gene encodes CDR1 MNHEY and CDR2 SVGAGI. The V and J ends lost 5 bases and 3 bases respectively, with 17 bases between them. The CDR3 DNA sequence: TGTGCCAGCAGTGGGGCTCCCAAGGCAATCTACGAGCAGTACTTC. Translating gives CASSGAPKAIYEQYF.

The chain links TRBV7-2 to TRBJ2-1; TRBD2 matches at 10 bases. With 2 bases clipped from V and 9 bases from J, the junction kept 7 bases outside the gene matches. Germline CDR1 and CDR2: SGHTA and FQGNSA. This CDR3 is built from 15 residues. In DNA form, the CDR3 reads TGTGCCAGCAGCTTAACTCTAGCGGGGGTCCGTGAGCAGTTCTTC. Its protein product is CASSLTLAGVREQFF.

This chain joins TRBV4-2 and TRBJ2-3; 7 positions match TRBD2. J gave up 6 bases and V 2 bases, and 8 bases lay outside the gene matches. The CDR3 sequence is 15 residues long. CDR1 and CDR2 (germline): LGHNA, YNFKEQ. CDR3 in amino acids: CASSQTSAPPDTQYF. CDR3 sequence (DNA): TGTGCCAGCAGCCAAACTAGCGCCCCTCCGGATACGCAGTATTTT.

The chain joins TRBV19 to TRBJ2-1; D is possibly TRBD2 (7 bases). The CDR3 length is 16 residues. Germline V gene lookup returns CDR1 LNHDA and CDR2 SQIVND (reference sequence). Trimming cost V 3 bases and J 5 bases, with 17 bases left between them. Here the CDR3 DNA reads TGTGCCAGTAGTATCAGGGGAGCGGGGAGAAACAATGAGCAGTTCTTC. This encodes CASSIRGAGRNNEQFF.

The J gene is TRBJ1-2, the V gene TRBV18; D gene ambiguous. V was clipped by 3 bases and J by 4 bases, with 15 bases between them. Germline loops: CDR1 KGHSH, CDR2 LQKENI. CDR3 length: 15 residues. As DNA, the CDR3 is TGTGCCAGCTCACCCACCGAGGATCCCTCCTATGGCTACACCTTC. Protein: CASSPTEDPSYGYTF.

J is TRBJ2-5 and V is TRBV4-2; 10 bases are a match to TRBD1. From germline, CDR1 is LGHNA and CDR2 YNFKEQ. V lost 1 base, J lost 4 bases, and 3 bases stayed unmatched. The CDR3 contains 15 residues. CDR3 bases: TGTGCCAGCAGCCAAGCCGGGACAGGGGTAGAGACCCAGTACTTC. This translates into CASSQAGTGVETQYF.

The CDR3: CASSHLPSTGGNQPQHF. The CDR3 bases are TGTGCCAGCAGCCACTTGCCCTCGACAGGGGGCAATCAGCCCCAGCATTTT. This sequence joins TRBV5-5 and TRBJ1-5, with 8 bases lining up with TRBD1. With V trimmed by 4 bases and J by 2 bases, 11 bases remained unmatched. The CDR3 covers 17 residues. Germline values: CDR1 SGHKS, CDR2 YYEKEE (reference sequence).

The rearrangement links TRBV2 to TRBJ1-6; unclear D gene. Deletions cut 3 bases from V and 9 bases from J, with 15 bases between. The germline CDR1 and CDR2 sequences are SNHLY and FYNNEI. The CDR3 spans 15 residues. The CDR3 bases are TGTGCCAGCAGTGACAGTAGACAAGTCGGTTCACCCCTCCACTTT. Translated, it gives CASSDSRQVGSPLHF.